This TCR beta chain was documented in a study of regulatory T cells in long-lasting Graves disease. Time point meaning: persistent/refractory GD, antithyroid drugs over 5 years with positive TRAb. Construction of the TCR library relied on RNA isolated from PBMCs. Approximately 9-milliliter peripheral blood samples went into EDTA tubes. Findings and limits, study-wide: TCR diversity in persistent Graves' patients was below that of newly diagnosed ones. No thyroid tissue was studied; the work used peripheral blood only.

As to this clonotype: Its antigen is undetermined.

Building of the TCR beta libraries involved iRepertoire HTBI primers and Arm-PCR of CDR3 regions. TCRdb reanalysed the multiplex PCR reads using MiXCR and keeps one entry per CDR3 protein. The sample contains some 370,000 distinct CDR3 sequences, approximately 23% of which appear only once. In germline, CDR1 is SEHNR, CDR2 FQNEAQ (reference sequence). Trimming took 2 bases from V and 3 from J, leaving 7 bases between them. The CDR3 spans 13 residues. The material was peripheral blood mononuclear cells (PBMCs), obtained when the disease was refractory, from a patient treated with antithyroid drugs. The TCR sequence derives from a woman in her forties with Graves disease. V and J are TRBV7-9 and TRBJ2-5; no firm D call. In DNA, the CDR3 is TGTGCCAGCAGCTTATCACATGAAGAGACCCAGTACTTC. It specifies CASSLSHEETQYF. Combining the CDR3 with reference TRBV7-9 and TRBJ2-5 gives the whole variable domain DTGVSQNPRHKITKRGQNVTFRCDPISEHNRLYWYRQTLGQGPEFLTYFQNEAQLEKSRLLSDRFSAERPKGSFSTLEIQRTEQGDSAMYLCASSLSHEETQYFGPGTRLLVL.